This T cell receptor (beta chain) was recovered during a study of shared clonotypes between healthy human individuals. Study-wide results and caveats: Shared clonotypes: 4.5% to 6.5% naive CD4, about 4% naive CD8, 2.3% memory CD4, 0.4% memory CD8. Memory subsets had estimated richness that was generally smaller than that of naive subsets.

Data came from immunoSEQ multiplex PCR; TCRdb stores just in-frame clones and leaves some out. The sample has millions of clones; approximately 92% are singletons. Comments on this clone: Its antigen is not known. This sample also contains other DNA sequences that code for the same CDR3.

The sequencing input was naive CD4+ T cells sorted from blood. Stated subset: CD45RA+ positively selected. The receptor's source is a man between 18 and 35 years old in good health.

DNA of the CDR3: TGTGCCAGCAGTAGGGACAGGGGGAGCTCCTACGAGCAGTACTTC. Protein: CASSRDRGSSYEQYF. The V gene is TRBV2, the J gene TRBJ2-7; 11 bases are a match to TRBD1. Germline loops: CDR1 SNHLY, CDR2 FYNNEI. V trimming: 5 bases; J trimming: 0 bases; junction bases outside the gene matches: 3. This CDR3 is built from 15 residues. Supplemented by reference TRBV2 and TRBJ2-7, the full variable domain reads EPEVTQTPSHQVTQMGQEVILRCVPISNHLYFYWYRQILGQKVEFLVSFYNNEISEKSEIFDDQFSVERPDGSNFTLKIRSTKLEDSAMYFCASSRDRGSSYEQYFGPGTRLTVT.